Presented here are 30 T cell receptor beta chains from one specimen sequenced in a study of STAT5B mutations in CD4+ large granular lymphocyte leukemia. Here immunoSEQ multiplex PCR was the method, and the copy in TCRdb shows in-frame clones only, minus some. Found here are more than 7,500 clones, roughly 80% of them singletons; the top ten hold about 64%. The sample was PBMCs. The receptors were sampled from a man aged 55 to 70 with CD4+ T-cell large granular lymphocyte leukemia.

This clone rates as medium-sized. The chain couples TRBV27 to TRBJ2-1; TRBD1 is a possible D gene (5 bases). With 5 bases removed from V and 6 bases from J, the gap between germline ends came to 14 bases. The germline CDR1 and CDR2 sequences are MNHEY and SMNVEV (reference sequence). The CDR3 runs to 14 residues. The CDR3 coding sequence is TGTGCCAGCAGTCCGGTGGGGCCCGGCAATGAGCAGTTCTTC. Protein product: CASSPVGPGNEQFF.

The V and J genes are TRBV4-3 and TRBJ1-1; 12 nucleotides agree with TRBD1. The CDR3 is made up of 15 amino acids. V dropped 3 bases and J dropped 4; count of bases not matched to a gene: 3. Germline CDR1 reads LGHNA; CDR2 reads YSLEER. CDR3 bases: TGCGCCAGCAGCCAGGGACAGGGGGCGGGCACTGAAGCTTTCTTT. It specifies CASSQGQGAGTEAFF.

This clone was counted once. V is TRBV21-1 and J is TRBJ2-7; the D call TRBD1 from the table was never checked on the DNA. TRBV21-1 is noted as a pseudogene. This CDR3 region has 20 residues. The CDR3 reads CASSKEFRDRGQVVRNEQYF. CDR3 DNA: TGTGCCAGCAGCAAAGAATTTAGGGACAGGGGGCAAGTAGTCAGGAACGAGCAGTACTTC.

The chain is built from TRBV7-2 and TRBJ2-2, with 7 nucleotides matching TRBD1. This CDR3 spans 15 amino acids. Germline V CDR1 and CDR2: SGHTA, FQGNSA. V was pared by 2 bases and J by 5 bases, with 5 bases of the junction left unmatched. The chain's CDR3 is CASSLRQGNTGELFF. The CDR3 DNA sequence: TGTGCCAGCAGCTTAAGACAGGGTAATACCGGGGAGCTGTTTTTT.

This chain uses TRBV2 with TRBJ2-5; no firm D call. The CDR3 is 12 amino acids. The V gene lost 3 bases and the J gene lost 5 bases, with 7 bases spanning the gap. The germline CDR1 and CDR2 sequences are SNHLY and FYNNEI. The CDR3 nucleotides are TGTGCCAGCAGTGACCCACCGGAGACCCAGTACTTC. It encodes CASSDPPETQYF.

The chain recombines TRBV4-1 with TRBJ2-5; D is undetermined. The CDR3 has 19 amino acids. CDR1 is MGHRA and CDR2 is YSYEKL in the germline V gene. V dropped 2 bases and J dropped 2 bases, with 24 bases sitting between them. CDR3 nucleotides: TGCGCCAGCAGCCAAACCGTCGGACCCCCCGATTGGCGACAAGAGACCCAGTACTTC. Encoded protein: CASSQTVGPPDWRQETQYF.

The genes are TRBV5-6 and TRBJ2-4; D is perhaps TRBD1 (6 bases). This CDR3 has 13 residues. Looked up from germline, CDR1 is SGHDT and CDR2 is YYEEEE. V gave up 1 base and J gave up 6 bases, with 8 bases separating them. This CDR3 is CASSLTGRNIQYF. The CDR3 DNA reads TGTGCCAGCAGCTTGACAGGGAGAAACATTCAGTACTTC.

This rearrangement joins TRBV27 to TRBJ2-7; D is possibly TRBD2 (6 bases). Germline-derived CDR1 and CDR2 are MNHEY and SMNVEV (reference sequence). The ends were cut back, 2 bases at V and 3 bases at J, with 11 bases in the middle. The CDR3 length is 14 residues. CDR3 residues: CASSLSFGSYEQYF. CDR3 in DNA: TGTGCCAGCAGTTTAAGTTTCGGGAGCTACGAGCAGTACTTC.

The J gene is TRBJ1-4, the V gene TRBV4-3; 9 bases are shared with TRBD1. CDR3 length equals 15 residues. The ends lost 4 bases at V and 7 bases at J; junction bases unmatched: 7. Germline V gene data show CDR1 as LGHNA and CDR2 as YSLEER. The CDR3 spells CASSRTTGGGEKLFF. The CDR3 DNA follows: TGCGCCAGCAGCCGAACGACAGGGGGTGGTGAAAAACTGTTTTTT.

This clone turned up a few times. V gene TRBV27 combines with J gene TRBJ2-2; 7 bases match TRBD2. The CDR3 is made up of 14 amino acids. The germline V gene encodes CDR1 MNHEY and CDR2 SMNVEV (reference sequence). The trim removed 5 bases at V and 8 bases at J, leaving 8 bases unmatched. The DNA of the CDR3 is TGTGCCAGCAGTCCCGGGGAGGGTAGAGGGGAGCTGTTTTTT. This codes for CASSPGEGRGELFF.

The V and J genes are TRBV27 and TRBJ2-7; D is possibly TRBD1 or TRBD2 (7 bases each). The CDR3 length is 14 residues. Germline V gene sequence: CDR1 MNHEY, CDR2 SMNVEV (reference sequence). Deletions cut 5 bases from V and 3 bases from J, with 14 bases between. The CDR3 DNA reads as TGTGCCAGCAGTCCCAGGGGGGGCTACTACGAGCAGTACTTC. The encoded protein is CASSPRGGYYEQYF.

This chain uses TRBV18 with TRBJ2-7; the D gene is possibly TRBD1 (5 bases). The V gene's germline CDR1 is KGHSH and CDR2 LQKENI. The V end was cut by 6 bases, the J end by 3 bases, with 12 bases between. The length of the CDR3 is 13 residues. The CDR3 here is CASSRGHLYEQYF. In DNA form, the CDR3 reads TGTGCCAGCTCTCGAGGACACCTCTACGAGCAGTACTTC.

This sequence joins TRBV28 and TRBJ2-7, with D perhaps TRBD1 or TRBD2 (6 bases each). The CDR3 sequence is 13 residues long. The germline V and J ends were trimmed by 11 bases and 6 bases, with 20 bases remaining between them. Per germline, CDR1 MDHEN and CDR2 SYDVKM. DNA for the CDR3: TGTGCCTCCATAGGGCAGGGGAGGTCCGAGCAGTACTTC. Its translation: CASIGQGRSEQYF.

The chain has TRBV19 and TRBJ2-6, with a weak D call TRBD1 (6 bases). Germline assignment: CDR1 LNHDA and CDR2 SQIVND (reference sequence). Trimming cost V 4 bases and J 7 bases, with 17 bases left between them. The CDR3 totals 16 residues. Here the CDR3 DNA reads TGTGCCAGTAGTACCCTGGACAGTCTGGGAGCCAACGTCCTGACTTTC. Translating it yields CASSTLDSLGANVLTF.

The genes are TRBV27 and TRBJ2-5; the D is unclear. The CDR3 sequence is 13 residues long. Germline V lookup: CDR1 MNHEY, CDR2 SMNVEV (reference sequence). V was clipped by 5 bases and J by 5 bases, with 12 bases between them. The DNA for the CDR3 is TGTGCCAGCAGTCCACTCGTGCGGGAGACCCAGTACTTC. This gives the protein CASSPLVRETQYF.

The chain carries TRBV6-4 and TRBJ2-2, with TRBD2 as a possible D gene (5 bases). V dropped 0 bases and J dropped 1 base, with 6 bases sitting between them. Germline-derived CDR1 and CDR2 are MRHNA and SNTAGT. This CDR3 spans 15 amino acids. The CDR3 nucleotides are TGTGCCAGCAGTGACTCGAGCGGGAACACCGGGGAGCTGTTTTTT. Protein sequence: CASSDSSGNTGELFF.

CDR3 DNA sequence: TGTGCCAGCAGCGAGCCTAGCGGGAGGTTTGGTGGGGCCAACGTCCTGACTTTC. Translated: CASSEPSGRFGGANVLTF. This chain links TRBV9 with TRBJ2-6, with 11 bases aligning to TRBD2. Germline CDR1 is SGDLS and CDR2 is YYNGEE. The J segment lost 3 bases and the V segment lost 3 bases, leaving 8 bases of the junction unmatched. This CDR3 has 18 residues.

This clone has just a few counts. V gene TRBV19 combines with J gene TRBJ1-5; D unclear. Looked up from germline, CDR1 is LNHDA and CDR2 is SQIVND (reference sequence). The V end lost 4 bases, the J end lost 7 bases, and 8 bases lay between the germline ends. The CDR3 covers 12 residues. This chain's CDR3 is CASSRPAQPQHF. The CDR3 DNA reads TGTGCCAGTAGTAGACCAGCCCAGCCCCAGCATTTT.

V usage is TRBV10-1 and J usage is TRBJ1-1, with D unclear. Germline CDR1 reads WNHNN; CDR2 reads SYGVQD (reference sequence). CDR3 length: 14 amino acids. V was cut by 2 bases and J by 1 base, with 8 bases left in between. CDR3 region: CASSERPGNTEAFF. As DNA, the CDR3 is TGCGCCAGCAGTGAGAGGCCGGGGAACACTGAAGCTTTCTTT.

The rearrangement links TRBV5-1 to TRBJ2-7, with D perhaps TRBD1 (6 bases). Germline CDR1 and CDR2: SGHRS and YFSETQ. The germline V and J ends were trimmed by 0 bases and 4 bases, with 14 bases remaining between them. This CDR3 spans 15 amino acids. The CDR3 bases are TGCGCCAGCAGCTTGGAACCGGGACACTTTTACGAGCAGTACTTC. This sequence encodes CASSLEPGHFYEQYF.

V is TRBV18 and J is TRBJ1-1; TRBD1 matches 9 bases. Trimming at V came to 3 bases and at J to 1 base, leaving 3 bases not matched to a gene. This CDR3 has 15 residues. Germline CDR1 is KGHSH and CDR2 is LQKENI. Here the CDR3 DNA reads TGTGCCAGCTCACCGCGGGACAGGGCGAACACTGAAGCTTTCTTT. It encodes CASSPRDRANTEAFF.

This chain links TRBV30 with TRBJ1-4, with a weak D call TRBD1 (5 bases). Germline values: CDR1 GTSNPN, CDR2 SVGIG (reference sequence). V was pared by 6 bases and J by 2 bases, with 10 bases between. CDR3 size: 13 residues. The CDR3 region has the DNA TGTGCCTGCTTCGGGACCACTAATGAAAAACTGTTTTTT. It encodes CACFGTTNEKLFF.

The chain links TRBV7-2 to TRBJ1-2; maybe TRBD1 (5 bases). Germline values: CDR1 SGHTA, CDR2 FQGNSA. The CDR3 extends over 16 amino acids. Trimming shortened V by 6 bases and J by 0 bases, and 17 bases separated the two germline ends. CDR3 sequence: CASRGPATVPNYGYTF. CDR3 nucleotide sequence: TGTGCCAGCAGGGGGCCAGCGACAGTACCTAACTATGGCTACACCTTC.

V gene TRBV5-1 combines with J gene TRBJ2-7, with 8 bases matching TRBD2. V was pared by 1 base and J by 2 bases, with 5 bases of the junction left unmatched. The CDR3 is made up of 15 amino acids. The germline V gene encodes CDR1 SGHRS and CDR2 YFSETQ. CDR3: CASSLPSGQTYEQYF. In DNA form, the CDR3 reads TGCGCCAGCAGCTTGCCTAGCGGGCAGACCTACGAGCAGTACTTC.

The chain links TRBV19 to TRBJ1-2; 7 nucleotides align to TRBD1. The CDR3 spans 16 residues. The germline V gene encodes CDR1 LNHDA and CDR2 SQIVND (reference sequence). V dropped 3 bases and J dropped 0; count of bases not matched to a gene: 7. CDR3 nucleotide sequence: TGTGCCAGTAGTATCACCTGGACAGGAGCTAACTATGGCTACACCTTC. Residues: CASSITWTGANYGYTF.

V is TRBV9 and J is TRBJ2-5; unclear D gene. Germline-derived CDR1 and CDR2 are SGDLS and YYNGEE. V was pared by 0 bases and J by 2 bases, with 14 bases between. CDR3 length equals 16 residues. The CDR3 sequence is CASSVGMEGPQETQYF. CDR3 DNA: TGTGCCAGCAGCGTAGGGATGGAAGGACCACAAGAGACCCAGTACTTC.

This clone appeared once. The rearrangement uses TRBV5-4 and TRBJ2-2; TRBD1 matches 7 bases. Germline CDR1 is SGHNT and CDR2 is YYREEE (reference sequence). After removal of 4 bases from V and 7 bases from J, the junction contained 10 bases not matched to a gene. CDR3 length equals 15 residues. The DNA of the CDR3 is TGTGCCAGCAGCCATACAGGGGCAGGTGGCGGGGAGCTGTTTTTT. This gives the protein CASSHTGAGGGELFF.

This chain uses TRBV5-4 with TRBJ2-3, with 10 nucleotides matching TRBD2. CDR3 length: 15 residues. After removal of 3 bases from V and 2 bases from J, the junction contained 3 bases not matched to a gene. The germline gives CDR1 SGHNT, CDR2 YYREEE (reference sequence). The CDR3, as DNA: TGTGCCAGCAGCTCCCTAGCGGGAGACACAGATACGCAGTATTTT. Protein: CASSSLAGDTDTQYF.

This clone is a singleton in its sample. V usage is TRBV6-6 and J usage is TRBJ1-1, with D maybe TRBD1 (6 bases). The germline V gene has CDR1 MNHNY and CDR2 SVGAGI (reference sequence). The CDR3 extends over 15 amino acids. Trimming pared 2 bases from V and 0 bases from J, leaving 10 bases between. CDR3 loop: CASSYGDMMNTEAFF. In DNA form, the CDR3 reads TGTGCCAGCAGTTACGGGGACATGATGAACACTGAAGCTTTCTTT.

The chain has TRBV2 and TRBJ1-4; TRBD1 matches at 7 bases. This CDR3 region has 15 residues. The V gene end was trimmed by 4 bases and the J gene end by 8 bases; junction bases not matched to a gene: 10. CDR1 SNHLY and CDR2 FYNNEI come from the germline V gene. The DNA for the CDR3 is TGTGCCAGCAGTGCGCAGGGGGGTGAAAAAGAAAAACTGTTTTTT. As protein: CASSAQGGEKEKLFF.